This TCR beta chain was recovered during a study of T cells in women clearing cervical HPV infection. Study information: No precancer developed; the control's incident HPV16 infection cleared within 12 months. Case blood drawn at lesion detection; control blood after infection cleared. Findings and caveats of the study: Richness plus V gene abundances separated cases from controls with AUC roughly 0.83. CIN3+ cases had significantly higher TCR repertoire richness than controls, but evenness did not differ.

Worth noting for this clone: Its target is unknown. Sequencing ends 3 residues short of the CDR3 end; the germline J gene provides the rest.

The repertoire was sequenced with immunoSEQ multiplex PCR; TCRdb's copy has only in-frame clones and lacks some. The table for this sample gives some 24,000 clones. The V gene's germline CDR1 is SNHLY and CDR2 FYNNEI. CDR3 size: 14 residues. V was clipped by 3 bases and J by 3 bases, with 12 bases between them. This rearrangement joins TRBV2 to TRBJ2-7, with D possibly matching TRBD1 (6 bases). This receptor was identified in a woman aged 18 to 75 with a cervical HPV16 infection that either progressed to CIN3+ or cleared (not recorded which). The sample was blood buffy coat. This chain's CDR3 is CASSEMDSYYEQYF. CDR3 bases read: TGTGCCAGCAGTGAGATGGACAGTTACTACGAG.